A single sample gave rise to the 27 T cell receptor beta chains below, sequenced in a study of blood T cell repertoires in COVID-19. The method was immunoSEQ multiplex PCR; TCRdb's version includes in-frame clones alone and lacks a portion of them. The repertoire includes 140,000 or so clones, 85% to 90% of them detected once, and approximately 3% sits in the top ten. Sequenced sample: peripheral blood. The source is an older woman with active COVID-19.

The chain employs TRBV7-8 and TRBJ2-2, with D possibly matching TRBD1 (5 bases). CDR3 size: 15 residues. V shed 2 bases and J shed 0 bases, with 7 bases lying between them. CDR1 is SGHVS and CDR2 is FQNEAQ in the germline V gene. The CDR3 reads CASSLTTANTGELFF. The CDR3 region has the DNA TGTGCCAGCAGCTTAACGACAGCGAACACCGGGGAGCTGTTTTTT. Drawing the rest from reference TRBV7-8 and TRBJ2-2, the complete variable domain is GAGVSQSPRYKVAKRGQDVALRCDPISGHVSLFWYQQALGQGPEFLTYFQNEAQLDKSGLPSDRFFAERPEGSVSTLKIQRTQQEDSAVYLCASSLTTANTGELFFGEGSRLTVL.

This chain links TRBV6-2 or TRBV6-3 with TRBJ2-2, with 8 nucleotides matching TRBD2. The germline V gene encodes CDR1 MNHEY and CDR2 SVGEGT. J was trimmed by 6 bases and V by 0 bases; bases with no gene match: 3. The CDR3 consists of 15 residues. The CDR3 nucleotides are TGTGCCAGCAGTTACTCGGTAGCGGGATCCGGGGAGCTGTTTTTT. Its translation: CASSYSVAGSGELFF.

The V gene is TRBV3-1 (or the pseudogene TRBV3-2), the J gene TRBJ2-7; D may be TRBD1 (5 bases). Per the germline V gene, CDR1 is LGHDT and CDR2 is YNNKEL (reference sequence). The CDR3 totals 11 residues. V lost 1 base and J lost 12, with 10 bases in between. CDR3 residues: CASSQGAGMYF. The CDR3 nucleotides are TGTGCCAGCAGCCAAGGGGCAGGGATGTACTTC.

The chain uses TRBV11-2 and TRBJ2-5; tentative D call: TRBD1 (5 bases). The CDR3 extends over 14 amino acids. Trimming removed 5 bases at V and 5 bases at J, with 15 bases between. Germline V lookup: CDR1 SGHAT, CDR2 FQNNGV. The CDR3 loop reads CASSRSQGRETQYF. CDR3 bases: TGTGCCAGCAGCCGATCCCAGGGAAGGGAGACCCAGTACTTC.

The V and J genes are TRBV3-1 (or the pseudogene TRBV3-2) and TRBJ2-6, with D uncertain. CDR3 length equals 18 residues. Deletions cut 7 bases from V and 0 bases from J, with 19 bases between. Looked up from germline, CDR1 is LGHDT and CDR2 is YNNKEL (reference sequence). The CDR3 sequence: CASTESLAADSGANVLTF. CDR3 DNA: TGTGCCAGCACCGAAAGCCTGGCGGCGGACTCTGGGGCCAACGTCCTGACTTTC.

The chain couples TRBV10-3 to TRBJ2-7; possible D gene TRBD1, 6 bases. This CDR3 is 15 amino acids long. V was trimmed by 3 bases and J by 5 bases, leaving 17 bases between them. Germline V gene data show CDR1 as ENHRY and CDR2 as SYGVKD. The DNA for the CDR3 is TGTGCCATCAGTGATTCTACAGGGCAAGTCCACGAGCAGTACTTC. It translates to CAISDSTGQVHEQYF.

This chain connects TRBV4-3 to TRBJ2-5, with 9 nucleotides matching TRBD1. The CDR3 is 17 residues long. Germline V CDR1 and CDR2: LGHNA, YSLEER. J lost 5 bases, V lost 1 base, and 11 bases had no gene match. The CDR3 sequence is CASSQGGQGIPGETQYF. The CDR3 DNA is TGCGCCAGCAGCCAAGGGGGACAGGGAATCCCCGGGGAGACCCAGTACTTC.

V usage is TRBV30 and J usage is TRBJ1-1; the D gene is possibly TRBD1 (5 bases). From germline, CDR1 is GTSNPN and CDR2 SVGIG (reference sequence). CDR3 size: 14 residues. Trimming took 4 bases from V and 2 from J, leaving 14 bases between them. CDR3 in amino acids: CAWTVVGVNTEAFF. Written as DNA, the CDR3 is TGTGCCTGGACCGTCGTAGGGGTAAACACTGAAGCTTTCTTT.

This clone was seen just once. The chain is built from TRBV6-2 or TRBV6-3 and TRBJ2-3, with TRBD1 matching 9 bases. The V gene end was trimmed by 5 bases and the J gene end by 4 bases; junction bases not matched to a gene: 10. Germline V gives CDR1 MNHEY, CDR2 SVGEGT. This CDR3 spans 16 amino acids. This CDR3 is CASSTIQGAQADTQYF. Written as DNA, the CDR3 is TGTGCCAGCAGTACCATACAGGGGGCGCAGGCAGATACGCAGTATTTT.

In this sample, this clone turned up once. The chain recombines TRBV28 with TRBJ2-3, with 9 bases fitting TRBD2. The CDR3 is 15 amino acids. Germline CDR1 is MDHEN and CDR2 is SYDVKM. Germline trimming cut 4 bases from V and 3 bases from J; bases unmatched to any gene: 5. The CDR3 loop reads CASSSPSGKTDTQYF. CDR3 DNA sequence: TGTGCCAGCAGTTCCCCTAGCGGGAAGACAGATACGCAGTATTTT.

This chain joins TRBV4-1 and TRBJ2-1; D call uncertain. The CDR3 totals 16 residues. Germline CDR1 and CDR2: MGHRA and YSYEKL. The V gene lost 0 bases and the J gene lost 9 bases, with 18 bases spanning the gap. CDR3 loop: CASSQDKTRPGGEQFF. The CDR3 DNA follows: TGCGCCAGCAGCCAAGATAAGACTCGACCCGGCGGTGAGCAGTTCTTC.

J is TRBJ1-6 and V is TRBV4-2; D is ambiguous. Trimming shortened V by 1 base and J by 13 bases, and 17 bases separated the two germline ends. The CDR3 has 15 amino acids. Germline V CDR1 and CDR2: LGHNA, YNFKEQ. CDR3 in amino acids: CASSQGRGAPSPLHF. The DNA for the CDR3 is TGTGCCAGCAGCCAAGGGAGAGGCGCCCCCTCGCCCCTCCACTTT.

CDR3 protein: CASSPHSGAYNEQFF. CDR3 in DNA: TGTGCCAGCAGTCCTCACTCGGGGGCCTACAATGAGCAGTTCTTC. The chain recombines TRBV28 with TRBJ2-1; TRBD2 is a possible D gene (6 bases). This CDR3 is built from 15 residues. The germline gives CDR1 MDHEN, CDR2 SYDVKM. V lost 5 bases and J 2 bases, leaving 13 bases between the germline ends. Full variable domain (missing parts from reference TRBV28 and TRBJ2-1): DVKVTQSSRYLVKRTGEKVFLECVQDMDHENMFWYRQDPGLGLRLIYFSYDVKMKEKGDIPEGYSVSREKKERFSLILESASTNQTSMYLCASSPHSGAYNEQFFGPGTRLTVL.

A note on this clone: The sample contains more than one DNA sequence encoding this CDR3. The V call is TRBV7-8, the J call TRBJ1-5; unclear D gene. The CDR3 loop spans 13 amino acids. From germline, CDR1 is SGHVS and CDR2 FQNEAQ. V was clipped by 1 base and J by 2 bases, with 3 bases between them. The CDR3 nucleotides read TGTGCCAGCAGCTTAGGGCGCAATCAGCCCCAGCATTTT. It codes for CASSLGRNQPQHF.

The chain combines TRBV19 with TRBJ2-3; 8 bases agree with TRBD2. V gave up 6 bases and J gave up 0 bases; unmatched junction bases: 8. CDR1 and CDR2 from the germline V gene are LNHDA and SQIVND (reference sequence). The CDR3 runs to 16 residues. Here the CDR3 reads CASSDPRGGSTDTQYF. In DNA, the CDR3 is TGTGCCAGTAGCGATCCCCGGGGGGGCAGCACAGATACGCAGTATTTT.

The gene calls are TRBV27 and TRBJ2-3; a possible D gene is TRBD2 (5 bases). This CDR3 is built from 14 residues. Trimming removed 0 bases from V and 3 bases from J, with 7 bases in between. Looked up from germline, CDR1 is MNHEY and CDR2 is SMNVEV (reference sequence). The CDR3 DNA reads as TGTGCCAGCAGTTTATCTTTAGCGACAGATACGCAGTATTTT. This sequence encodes CASSLSLATDTQYF.

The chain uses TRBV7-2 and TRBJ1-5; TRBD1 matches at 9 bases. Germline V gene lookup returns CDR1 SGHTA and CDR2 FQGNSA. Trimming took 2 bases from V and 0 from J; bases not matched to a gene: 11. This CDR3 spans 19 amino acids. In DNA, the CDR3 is TGTGCCAGCAGCTTATGGGGACAGGGAGTAGGGGCTAGCAATCAGCCCCAGCATTTT. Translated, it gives CASSLWGQGVGASNQPQHF.

This CDR3 reads CASSQDPPLAGGGDTQYF. CDR3 in DNA: TGCGCCAGCAGCCAAGATCCCCCACTAGCGGGAGGGGGAGATACGCAGTATTTT. The chain employs TRBV4-3 and TRBJ2-3; 13 bases agree with TRBD2. CDR3 size: 18 residues. V lost 0 bases to trimming and J lost 5 bases; unmatched junction nucleotides: 8. CDR1 is LGHNA, CDR2 YSLEER, per germline.

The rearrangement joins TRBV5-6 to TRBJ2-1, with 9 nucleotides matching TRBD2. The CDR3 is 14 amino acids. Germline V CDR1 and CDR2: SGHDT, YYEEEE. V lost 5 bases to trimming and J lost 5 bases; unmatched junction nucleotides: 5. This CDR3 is CASRGLADNNEQFF. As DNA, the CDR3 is TGTGCCAGCAGGGGACTAGCCGATAACAATGAGCAGTTCTTC. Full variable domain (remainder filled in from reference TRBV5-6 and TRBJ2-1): DAGVTQSPTHLIKTRGQQVTLRCSPKSGHDTVSWYQQALGQGPQFIFQYYEEEERQRGNFPDRFSGHQFPNYSSELNVNALLLGDSALYLCASRGLADNNEQFFGPGTRLTVL.

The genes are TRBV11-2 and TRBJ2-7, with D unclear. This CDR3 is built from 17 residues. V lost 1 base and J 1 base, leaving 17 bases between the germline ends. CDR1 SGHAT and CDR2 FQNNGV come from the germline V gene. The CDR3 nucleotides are TGTGCCAGCAGCTTAGGTCCTCGCGGTAGGAGATCCTACGAGCAGTACTTC. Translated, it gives CASSLGPRGRRSYEQYF.

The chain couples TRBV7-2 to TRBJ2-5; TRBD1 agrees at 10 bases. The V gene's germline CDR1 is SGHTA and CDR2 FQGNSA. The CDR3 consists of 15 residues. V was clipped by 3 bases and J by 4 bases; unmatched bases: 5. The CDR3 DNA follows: TGTGCCAGCAGCTTTGACAGGGGGCTGGTAGAGACCCAGTACTTC. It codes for CASSFDRGLVETQYF.

CDR3: CASSYSGANIQYF. DNA for the CDR3: TGTGCCAGCAGTTATTCAGGGGCAAACATTCAGTACTTC. The J gene is TRBJ2-4, the V gene TRBV6-2 or TRBV6-3; D perhaps matches TRBD1 (6 bases). Trimming cost V 3 bases and J 6 bases, with 9 bases left between them. Germline CDR1 and CDR2: MNHEY and SVGEGT. This CDR3 is 13 amino acids long.

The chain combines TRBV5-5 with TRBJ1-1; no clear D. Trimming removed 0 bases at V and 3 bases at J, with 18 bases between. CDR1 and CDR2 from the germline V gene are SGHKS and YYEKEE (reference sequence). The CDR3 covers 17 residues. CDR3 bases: TGTGCCAGCAGCTTGGATCCCGCATCTATCCTTTACACTGAAGCTTTCTTT. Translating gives CASSLDPASILYTEAFF.

Here the CDR3 DNA reads TGTGCCAGCTCACCACCCCCAGACAGTGAAGCTTTCTTT. Its translation is CASSPPPDSEAFF. V usage is TRBV18 and J usage is TRBJ1-1; a weak D match, TRBD1 (5 bases). V was pared by 0 bases and J by 7 bases, with 9 bases between. CDR1 is KGHSH and CDR2 is LQKENI in the germline V gene. This CDR3 contains 13 residues.

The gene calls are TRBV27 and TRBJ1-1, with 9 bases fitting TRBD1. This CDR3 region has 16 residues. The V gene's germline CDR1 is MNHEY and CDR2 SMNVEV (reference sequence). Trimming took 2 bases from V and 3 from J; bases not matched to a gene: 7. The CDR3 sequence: CASSLRGGQGYTEAFF. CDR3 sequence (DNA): TGTGCCAGCAGTTTACGAGGGGGACAGGGATACACTGAAGCTTTCTTT.

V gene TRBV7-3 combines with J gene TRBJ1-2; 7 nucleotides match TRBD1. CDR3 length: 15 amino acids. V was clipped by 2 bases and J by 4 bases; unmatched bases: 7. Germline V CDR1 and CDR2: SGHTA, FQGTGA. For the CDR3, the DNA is TGTGCCAGCAGCTTATCGGCAGGGGGTGGCTATGGCTACACCTTC. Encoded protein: CASSLSAGGGYGYTF.

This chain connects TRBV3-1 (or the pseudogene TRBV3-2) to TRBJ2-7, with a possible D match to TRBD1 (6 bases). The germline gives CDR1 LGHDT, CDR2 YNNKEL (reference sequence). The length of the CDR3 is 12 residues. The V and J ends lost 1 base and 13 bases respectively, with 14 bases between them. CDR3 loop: CASSQAAQGLYF. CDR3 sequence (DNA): TGTGCCAGCAGCCAAGCGGCACAGGGTCTCTACTTC.